This is a list of T cell receptor beta chains from one sample in a study of CD8+ T cells in alopecia areata. Only in-frame clones appear in the TCRdb table, and some are missing; sequencing was by immunoSEQ multiplex PCR. Among roughly 170,000 clones listed, around 50% were seen once. The material sequenced was CD8+ T cells sorted from blood, taken at week 24, from a patient treated with tofacitinib. All receptors derive from a human donor with alopecia areata. Both conserved end residues are part of each CDR3. A D gene is named only where the DNA matches it firmly. Rows may omit the clone size; those that give it use once, few, many or a size class.

>-|TRBJ1-1|-|TRBV29-1
CSVYLGDTEAFF
TGCAGCGTCTATCTAGGGGACACTGAAGCTTTCTTT
>-|TRBJ2-3|-|TRBV7-2
CASSQGEGTDTQYF
TGTGCCAGCAGCCAGGGCGAGGGCACAGATACGCAGTATTTT
>few|TRBJ2-4|TRBD1|TRBV29-1
CSVVGGQGDIQYF
TGCAGCGTTGTCGGCGGACAGGGGGACATTCAGTACTTC
>few|TRBJ2-7|-|TRBV29-1
CSVELNYEQYF
TGCAGCGTTGAATTGAACTACGAGCAGTACTTC
>-|TRBJ1-1|TRBD1|TRBV30
CASGQGSTEAFF
TGTGCCTCGGGACAGGGGAGCACTGAAGCTTTCTTT
>-|TRBJ2-5|-|TRBV11-2
CASSLDPRLGETQYF
TGTGCCAGCAGCTTAGACCCCCGCCTCGGGGAGACCCAGTACTTC
>few|TRBJ2-1|TRBD1|TRBV6-5
CASSRGQGGNEQFF
TGTGCCAGCAGCCGGGGACAGGGGGGCAATGAGCAGTTCTTC
>once|TRBJ2-7|TRBD1|TRBV5-6
CASSVGTGTEQYF
TGTGCCAGCAGCGTAGGGACAGGGACCGAGCAGTACTTC
>-|TRBJ2-5|-|TRBV2
CASSEAGGVRYQETQYF
TGTGCCAGCAGTGAAGCGGGAGGCGTACGGTACCAAGAGACCCAGTACTTC
>-|TRBJ1-5|-|TRBV21-1
CASRGTEANQPQHF
TGTGCCAGCAGAGGGACAGAGGCTAATCAGCCCCAGCATTTT
>-|TRBJ1-5|-|TRBV10-3
CAISESSAKFLGPGQPQHF
TGTGCCATCAGTGAGTCCTCCGCGAAATTCTTGGGACCTGGCCAGCCCCAGCATTTT
>-|TRBJ2-2|TRBD2|TRBV13
CASSLPGLGIGELFF
TGTGCCAGCAGCTTACCGGGACTAGGGATCGGGGAGCTGTTTTTT
>-|TRBJ2-1|TRBD2|TRBV29-1
CSVNGLAANNEQFF
TGCAGCGTTAACGGACTAGCGGCGAACAATGAGCAGTTCTTC
>-|TRBJ1-1|-|TRBV7-9
CASSAYRTSSTEAFF
TGTGCCAGCAGCGCTTACCGGACCAGCAGCACTGAAGCTTTCTTT
>few|TRBJ2-3|TRBD1|TRBV28
CASSSWDRGTDTQYF
TGTGCCAGCAGTTCATGGGACAGGGGAACAGATACGCAGTATTTT
>-|TRBJ2-5|TRBD1|TRBV5-1
CASSKGQGVRETQYF
TGCGCCAGCAGCAAAGGACAGGGCGTTCGAGAGACCCAGTACTTC
>many|TRBJ1-1|TRBD1|TRBV4-1
CASSQKTGGTEAFF
TGCGCCAGCAGCCAGAAGACAGGGGGCACTGAAGCTTTCTTT
>few|TRBJ2-3|TRBD2|TRBV5-6
CASLRGVVSTDTQYF
TGTGCCAGCCTCCGGGGGGTAGTGAGCACAGATACGCAGTATTTT
>-|TRBJ1-1|-|TRBV7-8
CASSLIARRTEAFF
TGTGCCAGCAGCTTAATCGCGCGTCGCACTGAAGCTTTCTTT
>few|TRBJ1-4|-|TRBV29-1
CSGTENEKLFF
TGCAGCGGGACCGAGAATGAAAAACTGTTTTTT
>-|TRBJ2-1|-|TRBV27
CASSSQSSYNEQFF
TGTGCCAGCAGTTCACAGAGCTCCTACAATGAGCAGTTCTTC
>-|TRBJ1-2|TRBD1|TRBV2
CASRQGQGTIFGGYTF
TGTGCCAGCAGACAGGGACAGGGCACTATCTTTGGTGGCTACACCTTC
>-|TRBJ2-5|-|TRBV5-6
CASSQPGEQETQYF
TGTGCCAGCAGCCAACCCGGGGAACAAGAGACCCAGTACTTC
>-|TRBJ1-5|-|TRBV4-1
CASSQEGGQGINQPQHF
TGCGCCAGCAGCCAAGAGGGGGGGCAGGGCATAAATCAGCCCCAGCATTTT
>-|TRBJ2-2|TRBD1|TRBV30
CAWGQVNTGELFF
TGTGCCTGGGGACAGGTTAACACCGGGGAGCTGTTTTTT
>-|TRBJ1-1|-|TRBV6-5
CASRPIGPNTEAFF
TGTGCCAGCAGGCCTATCGGCCCGAACACTGAAGCTTTCTTT
>few|TRBJ1-1|TRBD1|TRBV12-5
CASGFGTVNTEAFF
TGTGCTAGTGGTTTTGGGACAGTGAACACTGAAGCTTTCTTT
>-|TRBJ1-2|-|TRBV7-9
CASSLSWKGEVFGYTF
TGTGCCAGCAGCTTATCTTGGAAGGGTGAGGTCTTCGGCTACACCTTC
>few|TRBJ2-3|-|TRBV27
CASSLRGDRMGIANTDTQYF
TGTGCCAGCAGTTTGAGAGGGGACCGGATGGGGATCGCAAACACAGATACGCAGTATTTT
>-|TRBJ1-1|-|TRBV25-1
CASSEFQVTAEAFF
TGTGCCAGCAGTGAATTTCAGGTGACGGCTGAAGCTTTCTTT
>-|TRBJ1-1|-|TRBV14
CASRGMNTEAFF
TGTGCCAGCAGAGGTATGAACACTGAAGCTTTCTTT
>-|TRBJ2-2|-|TRBV30
CAWGNQGLAGELFF
TGTGCCTGGGGGAATCAGGGGTTGGCCGGGGAGCTGTTTTTT
>few|TRBJ2-3|-|TRBV29-1
CSVLGGDTDTQYF
TGCAGCGTTTTAGGGGGGGACACAGATACGCAGTATTTT
>-|TRBJ2-1|TRBD2|TRBV5-6
CASSLGGGSYNEQFF
TGTGCCAGCAGCTTGGGCGGGGGCTCCTACAATGAGCAGTTCTTC
>once|TRBJ2-1|TRBD2|TRBV7-9
CATIGRGDYNEQFF
TGTGCCACGATAGGGCGGGGGGATTACAATGAGCAGTTCTTC
>-|TRBJ2-1|TRBD1|TRBV6-5
CASYAPGQGYNEQFF
TGTGCCAGCTACGCTCCGGGACAGGGTTACAATGAGCAGTTCTTC
>-|TRBJ1-5|-|TRBV4-1
CASSQDRARGQPQHF
TGCGCCAGCAGCCAAGATCGTGCCCGCGGTCAGCCCCAGCATTTT
>few|TRBJ2-1|-|TRBV5-1
CASSQAGTPHEQFF
TGCGCCAGCAGCCAAGCGGGGACACCACATGAGCAGTTCTTC
>-|TRBJ2-1|-|TRBV30
CAWGQGLRGTEQFF
TGTGCCTGGGGCCAGGGCTTACGGGGGACTGAGCAGTTCTTC
>-|TRBJ2-1|TRBD2|TRBV4-1
CASSQVVLAGGQHEQFF
TGCGCCAGCAGCCAAGTTGTACTAGCGGGGGGGCAACATGAGCAGTTCTTC
>many|TRBJ2-6|-|TRBV29-1
CSVRFWETGANVLTF
TGCAGCGTTAGGTTCTGGGAGACTGGGGCCAACGTCCTGACTTTC
>-|TRBJ2-7|-|TRBV27
CASSIGSGAYEQYF
TGTGCCAGCAGTATCGGCAGTGGGGCCTACGAGCAGTACTTC
>-|TRBJ1-1|-|TRBV7-6
CASSLYQTEEAFF
TGTGCCAGCAGCTTGTATCAGACCGAGGAAGCTTTCTTT
>-|TRBJ2-1|-|TRBV9
CASSAGTSSYNEQFF
TGTGCCAGCAGCGCCGGGACCAGCTCCTACAATGAGCAGTTCTTC
>-|TRBJ1-1|TRBD1|TRBV9
CASSGRDRAAFF
TGTGCCAGCAGCGGCCGGGACAGGGCAGCTTTCTTT
>-|TRBJ1-6|-|TRBV13
CASSLGQGLNSPLHF
TGTGCCAGCAGCTTAGGGCAGGGTTTGAATTCACCCCTCCACTTT
>-|TRBJ2-7|-|TRBV11-2
CASSTTYEQYF
TGTGCCAGCAGCACAACCTACGAGCAGTACTTC
>once|TRBJ1-1|-|TRBV19
CASSMRWDMNTEAFF
TGTGCCAGTAGTATGAGATGGGATATGAACACTGAAGCTTTCTTT
>-|TRBJ2-1|TRBD1|TRBV19
CASSLGQVGYNEQFF
TGTGCCAGTAGCCTGGGACAGGTCGGGTACAATGAGCAGTTCTTC